The present T cell receptor beta chain was sequenced within a study of OX40 agonist ivuxolimab in advanced cancers. At the level of the study: An anti-OX40 (CD134) antibody with agonistic activity, ivuxolimab, was administered to patients. Participants averaged about 66 years of age (range about 23 to 80) and were approximately 81% male.

V shed 2 bases, J shed 8 bases, and the junction held 16 bases outside the gene matches. The CDR3 contains 17 residues. Germline CDR1 and CDR2: ENHRY and SYGVKD. A word on this clone: Its antigen is not known.

Points from the study as a whole: Partial responders treated at 0.1-3.0 mg/kg exhibited clonal expansion among the lowest measured. On average, CD8+ T cells had more expanded clones than CD4+.

TCRdb keeps only in-frame clones here, not all; method: immunoSEQ multiplex PCR. The repertoire holds approximately 50,000 clones, with 80% as singletons. This rearrangement joins TRBV10-3 to TRBJ1-2, with 8 bases identical to TRBD1. The sample here was CD4+ or CD8+ T cells sorted from blood, taken in a trial of the OX40 agonist ivuxolimab. This clonotype was obtained from an adult with an advanced solid tumor such as melanoma, head and neck, liver or kidney cancer. Here the CDR3 DNA reads TGTGCCATCAGTGAGGCCGGACAGGGCCTGGCCGCGCGGGGCTACACCTTC. This sequence encodes CAISEAGQGLAARGYTF.